This T cell receptor beta chain was retrieved from a study of vaccination effects on CD4 cells after COVID-19. Study context: The participants, recipients of two vaccine doses, got either BNT162b2 or mRNA-1273.

This clone showed up just a few times. Its antigen remains unknown. V lost 5 bases, J lost 8 bases, and 21 bases lay in between. This CDR3 comprises 15 residues. Germline CDR1 reads SGHNT; CDR2 reads YENEEA. This table comes from immunoSEQ multiplex PCR, and its TCRdb copy is limited to in-frame clones, with some not included. Of 50,000 or so clones in the sample, roughly 73% are singletons; the top ten hold more than 5%. Whole-study findings and limits: Marked clonal contraction of infection- and vaccine-induced clones was seen late after vaccination. Missing from the study were early post-infection timepoints, and its convalescent patients were few.

Within the ViraFEST assay, antigen-specific CD4+ T cells underwent expansion with viral peptide pools prior to sequencing. Scientists isolated CD4+ T cells after a roughly 9-day culture period ended. None of the vaccinated had previously contracted SARS-CoV-2, and their nucleocapsid antibodies tested negative. A density of more than 1.5 million PBMC per well was used; these cells were cultured with around 10 IU/ml IL-2 and 10 ug/ml peptides. V and J are TRBV11-3 and TRBJ1-2; perhaps TRBD1 as D (6 bases). This clonotype originated in a human donor who received a COVID-19 vaccine. The source material was CD4+ T cells from PBMCs cultured with HCoV-OC43 spike peptides, sampled before COVID-19 vaccination. The subset here: HCoV-OC43 spike overlapping peptide pool stimulation. CDR3 sequence (DNA): TGTGCCAGCAGCCGAGGCTGTAAGGGGGATAGGGGCTACACCTTC. Its protein product is CASSRGCKGDRGYTF.